This T cell receptor (beta chain) appears in the sequencing data of a study of cytomegalovirus exposure and HLA in healthy donors. V was pared by 5 bases and J by 4 bases, with 12 bases between. Germline V CDR1 and CDR2: SGHVS, FNYEAQ. This CDR3 contains 15 residues. Assay used: immunoSEQ multiplex PCR; TCRdb lists only in-frame clones, some missing. The sample carries under 200,000 clones, about 96% recorded once. The chain uses TRBV7-6 and TRBJ2-6, with D possibly being TRBD2 (5 bases). Sequenced sample: PBMCs. The clonotype comes from a woman under 30 in good health and CMV-seronegative. CDR3 in amino acids: CASSLRDAGANVLTF. The CDR3, as DNA: TGTGCCAGCAGCCTGAGGGATGCCGGGGCCAACGTCCTGACTTTC.